This T cell receptor beta chain was captured by sequencing in a study of T cells after posttransplantation cyclophosphamide. Overall study results and limits: Recipient CMV seropositivity and CMV reactivation strongly tracked TRB clonality.

On this clone itself: Its antigen is not known.

CDR3 size: 15 residues. The germline V gene encodes CDR1 MNHNS and CDR2 SASEGT. The trim removed 4 bases at V and 4 bases at J, leaving 7 bases unmatched. Using immunoSEQ multiplex PCR, the repertoire was profiled, and TCRdb retains in-frame clones only, with some absent. The sample shows under 7,500 clones, about 98% of them seen only once. This sequence joins TRBV6-1 and TRBJ2-1; 7 bases match TRBD1. The TCR comes from a woman between 25 and 40 years old in good health and a related stem cell transplant donor. The sample consisted of naive CD8+ T cells sorted from PBMCs. The CDR3 DNA follows: TGTGCCAGCAGTGTAGACAGGGTCTCATACAATGAGCAGTTCTTC. Amino acids: CASSVDRVSYNEQFF.